Listed below are T cell receptor beta chains from one sample, sequenced in a study of shared clonotypes between healthy human individuals. Sequenced by immunoSEQ multiplex PCR; TCRdb stores in-frame clones only, minus some. The table has hundreds of thousands of clones, around three quarters seen once. The sequencing input was PBMCs. The origin of the receptors is a woman aged 40-49 years in good health. Some clones in this sample may be carry-over from other donors' samples. Each CDR3 is given with its conserved first and last residue. A D gene is named only where the DNA matches it firmly. Clone sizes are given selectively: once, few, many, or a class where the clone is expanded.

CDR3aa,CDR3nt,v_gene,d_gene,abundance,j_gene
CASSLSRNTDTQYF,TGTGCCAGCAGCTTGAGTAGAAACACAGATACGCAGTATTTT,TRBV7-3,NA,NA,TRBJ2-3
CASSVGSYEQYF,TGTGCCAGCAGCGTAGGTTCCTACGAGCAGTACTTC,TRBV9,NA,few,TRBJ2-7
CSVNWVNTEAFF,TGCAGCGTGAATTGGGTGAACACTGAAGCTTTCTTT,TRBV29-1,NA,NA,TRBJ1-1
CASSGLGTEFIFNYGYTF,TGTGCCAGTAGTGGGCTAGGGACAGAATTCATCTTTAACTATGGCTACACCTTC,TRBV19,TRBD1,NA,TRBJ1-2
CASSWGTSGLSSYEQYF,TGCGCCAGCAGCTGGGGGACTAGCGGCCTGAGCTCCTACGAGCAGTACTTC,TRBV5-1,TRBD2,few,TRBJ2-7
CSVVVFGFNEKLFF,TGCAGCGTTGTGGTGTTCGGCTTTAATGAAAAACTGTTTTTT,TRBV29-1,NA,few,TRBJ1-4
CASSDLLDSYKHF,TGTGCCAGCAGTGACCTTCTGGACAGTTATAAGCATTTT,TRBV6-1,NA,NA,TRBJ1-5
CASSYQTQAVEKLFF,TGCGCCAGCAGCTACCAGACCCAGGCCGTTGAAAAACTGTTTTTT,TRBV5-1,NA,NA,TRBJ1-4
CASSLLTYEQYF,TGTGCCAGCAGCTTGCTAACCTACGAGCAGTACTTC,TRBV5-5,NA,few,TRBJ2-7
CASSRDRATDTQYF,TGTGCCAGCAGTCGGGACAGGGCCACAGATACGCAGTATTTT,TRBV28,TRBD1,NA,TRBJ2-3
CASSGGSNQPQHF,TGTGCCAGCAGTGGGGGAAGTAATCAGCCCCAGCATTTT,TRBV6-1,NA,NA,TRBJ1-5
CASSESGSSHEQYF,TGTGCCAGCAGCGAGAGCGGGAGCTCCCACGAGCAGTACTTC,TRBV5-4,TRBD2,NA,TRBJ2-7
CASSQDPTSGYNEQFF,TGTGCCAGCAGCCAAGATCCGACTAGTGGCTACAATGAGCAGTTCTTC,TRBV4-2,NA,many,TRBJ2-1
CASSTPGGFWGYTF,TGTGCCAGCAGTACCCCCGGGGGGTTTTGGGGCTACACCTTC,TRBV2,NA,NA,TRBJ1-2
CASSLAGGLQAYEQYF,TGTGCCAGCAGCTTGGCAGGGGGACTACAGGCCTACGAGCAGTACTTC,TRBV5-4,NA,NA,TRBJ2-7
CASKGPGDTIYF,TGTGCCAGCAAGGGGCCGGGGGACACCATATATTTT,TRBV27,NA,NA,TRBJ1-3
CASSPPGGAGGYTF,TGTGCCAGCAGTCCACCAGGGGGCGCGGGGGGCTACACCTTC,TRBV28,TRBD1,NA,TRBJ1-2
CASSRDRGEAFF,TGTGCCAGCTCCCGGGACAGGGGTGAAGCTTTCTTT,TRBV18,TRBD1,NA,TRBJ1-1
CASTSAGTGGLTNYGYTF,TGTGCCAGCACCTCCGCCGGGACAGGGGGCTTAACTAACTATGGCTACACCTTC,TRBV28,TRBD1,NA,TRBJ1-2
CASSTGGRGETQYF,TGTGCCAGTTCGACAGGGGGACGAGGAGAGACCCAGTACTTC,TRBV5-4,TRBD1,once,TRBJ2-5
CASSPASGSGELFF,TGTGCCAGCAGCCCAGCAAGCGGGTCCGGGGAGCTGTTTTTT,TRBV7-6,NA,NA,TRBJ2-2
CASRGGFGSSYNEQFF,TGTGCCAGCAGGGGGGGTTTCGGGAGCTCCTACAATGAGCAGTTCTTC,TRBV27,NA,NA,TRBJ2-1
CASSQFGTGASGNTIYF,TGTGCCAGCTCACAATTTGGGACAGGGGCCTCTGGAAACACCATATATTTT,TRBV18,TRBD1,once,TRBJ1-3
CASSDEVDTEAFF,TGTGCCAGCAGTGATGAGGTAGACACTGAAGCTTTCTTT,TRBV2,NA,many,TRBJ1-1
CASSQPAKNIQYF,TGTGCCAGCAGTCAGCCAGCCAAAAACATTCAGTACTTC,TRBV28,NA,NA,TRBJ2-4
CASSLTHGYEQYF,TGTGCCAGCAGCTTGACCCATGGTTACGAGCAGTACTTC,TRBV7-2,NA,many,TRBJ2-7
CAWSVGTSGSVSQETQYF,TGTGCCTGGAGTGTAGGGACTAGCGGGAGTGTCAGCCAAGAGACCCAGTACTTC,TRBV30,TRBD2,NA,TRBJ2-5
CAWSVGRGEQYF,TGTGCCTGGAGTGTAGGGAGGGGCGAGCAGTACTTC,TRBV30,TRBD2,NA,TRBJ2-7
CASSLSNTGELFF,TGTGCCAGCAGCTTATCGAACACCGGGGAGCTGTTTTTT,TRBV11-2,NA,few,TRBJ2-2
CASSLQGAEKLFF,TGTGCCAGCTCCTTACAGGGGGCCGAAAAACTGTTTTTT,TRBV18,TRBD1,NA,TRBJ1-4
CASSDGAGDSYEQYF,TGTGCCAGCAGTGATGGGGCGGGAGACTCCTACGAGCAGTACTTC,TRBV25-1,TRBD2,NA,TRBJ2-7
CASSQQGIADYGYTF,TGTGCCAGCAGTCAACAGGGTATTGCGGACTATGGCTACACCTTC,TRBV2,NA,NA,TRBJ1-2